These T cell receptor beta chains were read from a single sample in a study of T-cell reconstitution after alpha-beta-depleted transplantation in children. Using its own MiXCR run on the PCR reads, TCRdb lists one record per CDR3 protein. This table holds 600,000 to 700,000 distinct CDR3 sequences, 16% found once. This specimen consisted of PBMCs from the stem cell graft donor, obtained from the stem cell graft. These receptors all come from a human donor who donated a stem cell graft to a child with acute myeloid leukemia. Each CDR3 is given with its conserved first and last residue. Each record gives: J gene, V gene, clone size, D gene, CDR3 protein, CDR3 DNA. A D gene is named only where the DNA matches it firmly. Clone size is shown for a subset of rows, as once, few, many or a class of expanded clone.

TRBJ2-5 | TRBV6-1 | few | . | CASSENRLIQETQYF | TGTGCCAGCAGTGAAAACAGGCTCATCCAAGAGACCCAGTACTTC
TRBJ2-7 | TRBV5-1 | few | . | CASSLGGEYEQYF | TGCGCCAGCAGCTTGGGCGGGGAGTACGAGCAGTACTTC
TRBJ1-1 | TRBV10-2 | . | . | CASARGWGTEAFF | TGCGCCAGCGCTAGGGGGTGGGGGACTGAAGCTTTCTTT
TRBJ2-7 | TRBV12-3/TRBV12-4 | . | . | CASSLDGSASGEQYF | TGTGCCAGCAGTTTAGATGGCTCGGCCTCCGGCGAGCAGTACTTC
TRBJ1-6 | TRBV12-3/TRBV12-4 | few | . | CASSLQVNNSPLHF | TGTGCCAGCAGTCTTCAGGTCAATAATTCACCCCTCCACTTT
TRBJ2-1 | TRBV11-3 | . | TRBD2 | CASSLFGLAGGENEQFF | TGTGCCAGCAGCTTGTTCGGACTAGCGGGGGGTGAAAATGAGCAGTTCTTC
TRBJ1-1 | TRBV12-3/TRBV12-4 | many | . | CASRSGSGVEAFF | TGTGCCAGCAGGTCAGGGTCGGGGGTTGAAGCTTTCTTT
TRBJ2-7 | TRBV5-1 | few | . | CASSLDHRAYEQYF | TGCGCCAGCAGCTTGGATCACAGGGCCTACGAGCAGTACTTC
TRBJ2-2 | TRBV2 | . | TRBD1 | CASIDRVRTGELFF | TGTGCCAGCATCGACAGGGTCCGCACCGGGGAGCTGTTTTTT
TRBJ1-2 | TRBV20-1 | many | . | CSASQDSSLYGYTF | TGCAGTGCTTCCCAAGACAGTTCCCTCTATGGCTACACCTTC
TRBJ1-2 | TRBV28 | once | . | CASSLSSGHNYGYTF | TGTGCCAGCAGTTTATCTTCCGGCCATAACTATGGCTACACCTTC
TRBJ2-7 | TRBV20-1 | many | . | CSAREIWGSGYEQYF | TGCAGTGCTAGAGAGATTTGGGGGAGTGGGTACGAGCAGTACTTC
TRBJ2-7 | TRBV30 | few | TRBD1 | CAWSSPGGGVYEQYF | TGTGCCTGGAGTTCCCCAGGGGGCGGAGTGTACGAGCAGTACTTC
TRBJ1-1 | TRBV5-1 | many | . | CASSLIQGSTEAFF | TGCGCCAGCAGCCTAATCCAGGGGAGCACTGAAGCTTTCTTT
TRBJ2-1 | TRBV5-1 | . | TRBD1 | CASSSTGGSSNEQFF | TGCGCCAGCAGCTCGACAGGGGGCTCTTCCAATGAGCAGTTCTTC
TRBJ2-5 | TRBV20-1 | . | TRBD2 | CSASVSGGETQYF | TGCAGTGCTAGTGTTAGCGGGGGAGAGACCCAGTACTTC
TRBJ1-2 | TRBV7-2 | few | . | CASSAGRIYGYTF | TGTGCCAGCAGCGCGGGACGGATCTATGGCTACACCTTC
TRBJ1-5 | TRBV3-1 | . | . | CASSQDQWGNQPQHF | TGTGCCAGCAGCCAAGATCAGTGGGGGAATCAGCCCCAGCATTTT
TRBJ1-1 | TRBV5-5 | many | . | CASSFSLEAFF | TGTGCCAGCAGCTTTTCACTTGAAGCTTTCTTT
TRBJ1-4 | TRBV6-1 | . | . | CASGRGFATNEKLFF | TGTGCCAGCGGTCGCGGCTTCGCAACTAATGAAAAACTGTTTTTT
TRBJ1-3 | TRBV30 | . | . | CAWSLRMGPGIGNSIYF | TGTGCCTGGAGTCTACGAATGGGACCCGGGATCGGAAACAGCATATATTTT
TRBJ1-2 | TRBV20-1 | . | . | CSARHPSGGNYGYTF | TGCAGTGCTAGGCATCCCTCTGGGGGAAACTATGGCTACACCTTC
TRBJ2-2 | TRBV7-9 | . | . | CASSLQLHGGTGELFF | TGTGCCAGCAGCTTACAACTCCACGGAGGTACCGGGGAGCTGTTTTTT
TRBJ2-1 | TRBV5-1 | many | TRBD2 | CASSATSGGTNEQFF | TGCGCCAGCAGCGCCACTAGCGGGGGAACCAATGAGCAGTTCTTC
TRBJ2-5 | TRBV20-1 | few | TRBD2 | CCASGERGSQETQYF | TGCTGTGCTAGTGGCGAGCGGGGATCCCAAGAGACCCAGTACTTC
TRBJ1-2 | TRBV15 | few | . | CATSREGDIYGYTF | TGTGCCACCAGCAGAGAGGGGGATATCTATGGCTACACCTTC
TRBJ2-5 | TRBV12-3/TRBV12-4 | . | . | CASRAGQQETQYF | TGTGCCAGCAGGGCGGGACAGCAAGAGACCCAGTACTTC
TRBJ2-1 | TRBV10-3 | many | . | CAIKPALSYNEQFF | TGTGCCATCAAACCGGCCCTCTCCTACAATGAGCAGTTCTTC
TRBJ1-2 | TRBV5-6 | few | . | CASSSWSRRRLGYGYTF | TGTGCCAGCAGCTCTTGGTCCAGGAGGAGGCTAGGCTATGGCTACACCTTC
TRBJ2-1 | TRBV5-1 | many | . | CASSLVGPMDEQFF | TGCGCCAGCAGCTTGGTGGGGCCGATGGACGAGCAGTTCTTC
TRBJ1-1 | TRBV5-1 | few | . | CASSLVQGGGTEAFF | TGCGCCAGCAGCTTGGTACAGGGCGGGGGCACTGAAGCTTTCTTT
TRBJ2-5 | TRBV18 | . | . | CASSLRTGQETQYF | TGTGCCAGCTCACTCAGAACTGGCCAAGAGACCCAGTACTTC
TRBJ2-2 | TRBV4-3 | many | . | CASSRGTLGTGELFF | TGCGCCAGCAGCCGAGGGACGTTAGGTACCGGGGAGCTGTTTTTT
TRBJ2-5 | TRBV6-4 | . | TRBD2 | CACCQPTGGGLAGQETQYF | TGTGCCTGCTGCCAACCTACAGGGGGCGGACTAGCGGGACAAGAGACCCAGTACTTC
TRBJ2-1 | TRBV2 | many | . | CASSRIPGSFSSYNEQFF | TGTGCCAGCAGTCGGATTCCCGGATCCTTCTCCTCCTACAATGAGCAGTTCTTC
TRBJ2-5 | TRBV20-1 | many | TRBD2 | CSADRDYGKTQYF | TGCAGTGCTGACCGGGACTACGGGAAGACCCAGTACTTC
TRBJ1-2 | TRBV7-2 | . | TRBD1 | CASSFLGFLTGSSGYTF | TGTGCCAGCAGCTTCCTCGGATTTTTGACAGGGTCGTCAGGCTACACCTTC
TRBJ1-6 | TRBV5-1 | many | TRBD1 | CASSLEGQGIPPLHF | TGCGCCAGCAGCTTGGAGGGACAGGGGATTCCACCCCTCCACTTT
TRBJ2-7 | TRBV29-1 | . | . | CSVEVGGAYEQYF | TGCAGCGTTGAGGTAGGAGGGGCCTACGAGCAGTACTTC